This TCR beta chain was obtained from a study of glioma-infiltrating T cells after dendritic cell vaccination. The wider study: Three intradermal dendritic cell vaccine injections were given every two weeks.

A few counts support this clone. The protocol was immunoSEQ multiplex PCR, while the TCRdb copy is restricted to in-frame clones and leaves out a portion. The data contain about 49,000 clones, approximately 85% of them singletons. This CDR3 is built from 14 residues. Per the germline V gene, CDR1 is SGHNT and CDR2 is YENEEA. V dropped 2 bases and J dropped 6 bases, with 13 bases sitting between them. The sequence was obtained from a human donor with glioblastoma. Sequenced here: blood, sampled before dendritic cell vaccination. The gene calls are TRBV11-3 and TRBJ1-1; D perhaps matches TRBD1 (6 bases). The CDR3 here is CASSLYQGRAEAFF. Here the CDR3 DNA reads TGTGCCAGCAGCTTATACCAGGGGCGGGCTGAAGCTTTCTTT.